Each of the 6 T cell receptor beta chains below was sequenced from the same sample in a study of CD8 T cells in ankylosing spondylitis. Using its own MiXCR run on the 5' RACE reads, TCRdb lists one record per CDR3 protein. The data hold some 240,000 distinct CDR3 sequences, with roughly 8.6% observed a single time. The sequencing sample was made of blood, either unsorted or a sorted T cell fraction (not recorded which). All receptors derive from a male donor with ankylosing spondylitis or in good health (not recorded which).

The V gene is TRBV5-6, the J gene TRBJ1-1; no clear D gene. Trimming took 0 bases from V and 11 from J, leaving 14 bases between them. The V gene's germline CDR1 is SGHDT and CDR2 YYEEEE. This CDR3 is built from 13 residues. The CDR3 bases are TGTGCCAGCAGCTTGGATCCGGATGGAGAGGCTTTCTTT. Its translation is CASSLDPDGEAFF.

The sample holds a few counts of this clonotype. The V gene is TRBV10-3, the J gene TRBJ2-7; 8 bases are a match to TRBD2. Trimming took 2 bases from V and 1 from J; bases not matched to a gene: 4. This CDR3 contains 15 residues. Germline V gives CDR1 ENHRY, CDR2 SYGVKD. The CDR3: CAISERGGGSYEQYF. The CDR3 region has the DNA TGTGCCATCAGTGAGCGGGGGGGAGGATCCTACGAGCAGTACTTC.

The V call is TRBV19, the J call TRBJ1-2; D unresolved. Trimming removed 6 bases at V and 0 bases at J, with 11 bases between. The germline V gene has CDR1 LNHDA and CDR2 SQIVND (reference sequence). CDR3 length: 14 amino acids. Written as DNA, the CDR3 is TGTGCCAGTAGGGACGGACCAGCTAACTATGGCTACACCTTC. It is translated as CASRDGPANYGYTF.

This clonotype was recorded many times. This chain joins TRBV29-1 and TRBJ1-2, with D unresolved. The germline V gene encodes CDR1 SQVTM and CDR2 ANQGSEA. CDR3 length: 15 amino acids. The V gene lost 6 bases and the J gene lost 0 bases, with 17 bases spanning the gap. The CDR3 DNA is TGCAGCGTCGACGACTACAGCCAAACTAACTATGGCTACACCTTC. Amino acid sequence: CSVDDYSQTNYGYTF.

This clonotype was recorded a few times. The V and J genes are TRBV20-1 and TRBJ2-1; D is ambiguous. The germline V and J ends were trimmed by 6 bases and 2 bases, with 5 bases remaining between them. Germline V gives CDR1 DFQATT, CDR2 SNEGSKA (reference sequence). This CDR3 spans 11 amino acids. CDR3 residues: CSAQAYNEQFF. In DNA, the CDR3 is TGCAGTGCCCAGGCCTACAATGAGCAGTTCTTC.

This clonotype was seen repeatedly, ten times or more. The CDR3 here is CASSLAAGTTEAFF. Here the CDR3 DNA reads TGTGCCAGCAGCTTAGCAGCAGGAACCACTGAAGCTTTCTTT. The J gene is TRBJ1-1, the V gene TRBV7-2; unclear D gene. The length of the CDR3 is 14 residues. CDR1 and CDR2 (germline): SGHTA, FQGNSA. V lost 0 bases, J lost 4 bases, and 9 bases lay in between.